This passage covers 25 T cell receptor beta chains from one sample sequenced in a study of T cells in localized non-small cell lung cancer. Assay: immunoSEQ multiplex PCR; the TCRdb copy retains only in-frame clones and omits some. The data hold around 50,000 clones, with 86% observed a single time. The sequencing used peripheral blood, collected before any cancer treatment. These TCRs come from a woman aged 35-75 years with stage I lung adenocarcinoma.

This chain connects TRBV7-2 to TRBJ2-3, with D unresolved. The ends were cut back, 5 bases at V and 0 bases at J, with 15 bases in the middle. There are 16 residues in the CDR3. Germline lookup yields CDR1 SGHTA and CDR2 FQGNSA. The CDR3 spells CASSPSLGTSTDTQYF. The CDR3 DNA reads TGTGCCAGCAGCCCCTCCTTGGGTACTAGCACAGATACGCAGTATTTT. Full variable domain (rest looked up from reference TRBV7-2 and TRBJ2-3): GAGVSQSPSNKVTEKGKDVELRCDPISGHTALYWYRQSLGQGLEFLIYFQGNSAPDKSGLPSDRFSAERTGGSVSTLTIQRTQQEDSAVYLCASSPSLGTSTDTQYFGPGTRLTVL.

The CDR3 loop is CASSLAGTGELFF. The CDR3, as DNA: TGTGCCAGCAGCTTGGCGGGGACCGGGGAGCTGTTTTTT. The rearrangement joins TRBV5-8 to TRBJ2-2; a possible D gene is TRBD2 (5 bases). The germline V and J ends were trimmed by 0 bases and 5 bases, with 5 bases remaining between them. Per germline, CDR1 SGHTS and CDR2 YDEGEE. There are 13 residues in the CDR3.

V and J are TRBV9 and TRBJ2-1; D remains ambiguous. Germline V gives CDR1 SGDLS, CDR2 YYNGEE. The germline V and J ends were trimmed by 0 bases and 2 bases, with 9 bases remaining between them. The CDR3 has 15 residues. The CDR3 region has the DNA TGTGCCAGCAGCGTAGGCGGTTCTACCTACAATGAGCAGTTCTTC. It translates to CASSVGGSTYNEQFF.

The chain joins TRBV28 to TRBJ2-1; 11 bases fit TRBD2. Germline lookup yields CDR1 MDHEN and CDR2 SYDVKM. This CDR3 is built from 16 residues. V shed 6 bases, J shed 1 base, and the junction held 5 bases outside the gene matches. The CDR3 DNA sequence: TGTGCCAGCAGCCGAGGGACTAGCGGTTCCTACAATGAGCAGTTCTTC. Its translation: CASSRGTSGSYNEQFF.

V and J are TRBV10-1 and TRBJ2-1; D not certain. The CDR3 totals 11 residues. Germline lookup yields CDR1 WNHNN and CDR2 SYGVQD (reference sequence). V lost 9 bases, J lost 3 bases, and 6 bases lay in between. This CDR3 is CARANYNEQFF. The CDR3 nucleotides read TGCGCCAGGGCCAACTACAATGAGCAGTTCTTC.

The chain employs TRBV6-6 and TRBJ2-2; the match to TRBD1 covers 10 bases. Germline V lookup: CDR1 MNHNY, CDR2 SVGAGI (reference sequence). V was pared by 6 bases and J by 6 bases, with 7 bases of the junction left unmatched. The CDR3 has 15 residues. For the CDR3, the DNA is TGTGCCAGCAGCCGGGACAGGGGAGGCCCCGGGGAGCTGTTTTTT. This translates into CASSRDRGGPGELFF.

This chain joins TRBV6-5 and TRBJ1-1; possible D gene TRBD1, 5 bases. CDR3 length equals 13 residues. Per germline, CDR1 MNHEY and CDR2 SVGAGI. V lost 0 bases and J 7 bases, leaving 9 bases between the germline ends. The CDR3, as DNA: TGTGCCAGCAGTTACTCAGCAGGGTATGAAGCTTTCTTT. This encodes CASSYSAGYEAFF.

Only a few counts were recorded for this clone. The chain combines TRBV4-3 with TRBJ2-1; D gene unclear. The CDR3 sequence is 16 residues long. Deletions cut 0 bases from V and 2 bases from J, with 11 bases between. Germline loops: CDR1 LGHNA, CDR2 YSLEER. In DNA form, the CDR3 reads TGCGCCAGCAGCCAAGACCAAAGGACGGCCTACAATGAGCAGTTCTTC. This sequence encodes CASSQDQRTAYNEQFF.

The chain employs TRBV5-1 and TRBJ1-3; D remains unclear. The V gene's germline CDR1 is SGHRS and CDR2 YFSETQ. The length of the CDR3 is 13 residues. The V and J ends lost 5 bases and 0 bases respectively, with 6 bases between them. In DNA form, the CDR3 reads TGCGCCAGCAGTTTATACTCTGGAAACACCATATATTTT. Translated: CASSLYSGNTIYF. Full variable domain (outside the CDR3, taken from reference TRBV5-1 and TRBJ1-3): KAGVTQTPRYLIKTRGQQVTLSCSPISGHRSVSWYQQTPGQGLQFLFEYFSETQRNKGNFPGRFSGRQFSNSRSEMNVSTLELGDSALYLCASSLYSGNTIYFGEGSWLTVV.

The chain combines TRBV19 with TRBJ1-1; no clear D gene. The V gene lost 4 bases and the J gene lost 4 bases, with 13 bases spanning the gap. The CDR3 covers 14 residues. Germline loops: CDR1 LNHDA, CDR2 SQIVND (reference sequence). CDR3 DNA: TGTGCCAGTAGTAGATCTGTCCTAGTCACTGAAGCTTTCTTT. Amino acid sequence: CASSRSVLVTEAFF.

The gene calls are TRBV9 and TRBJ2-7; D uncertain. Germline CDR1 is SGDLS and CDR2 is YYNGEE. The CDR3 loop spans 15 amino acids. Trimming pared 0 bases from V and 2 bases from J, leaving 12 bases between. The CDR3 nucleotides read TGTGCCAGCAGCGTAGGAATCGGTTATACCTACGAGCAGTACTTC. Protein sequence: CASSVGIGYTYEQYF. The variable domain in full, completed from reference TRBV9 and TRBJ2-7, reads DSGVTQTPKHLITATGQRVTLRCSPRSGDLSVYWYQQSLDQGLQFLIQYYNGEERAKGNILERFSAQQFPDLHSELNLSSLELGDSALYFCASSVGIGYTYEQYFGPGTRLTVT.

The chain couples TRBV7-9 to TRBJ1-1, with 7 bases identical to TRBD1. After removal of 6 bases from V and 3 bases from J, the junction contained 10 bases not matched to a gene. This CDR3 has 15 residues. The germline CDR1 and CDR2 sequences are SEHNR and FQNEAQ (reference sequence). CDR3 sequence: CASRYDRATHTEAFF. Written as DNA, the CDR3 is TGTGCCAGCAGGTATGACAGGGCAACTCACACTGAAGCTTTCTTT.

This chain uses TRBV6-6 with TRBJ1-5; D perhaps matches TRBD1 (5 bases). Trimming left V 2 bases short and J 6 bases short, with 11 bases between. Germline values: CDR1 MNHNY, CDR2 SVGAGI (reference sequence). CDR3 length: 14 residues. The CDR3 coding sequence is TGTGCCAGCAGTTACGGGCAGGGCAGTCAGCCCCAGCATTTT. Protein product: CASSYGQGSQPQHF.

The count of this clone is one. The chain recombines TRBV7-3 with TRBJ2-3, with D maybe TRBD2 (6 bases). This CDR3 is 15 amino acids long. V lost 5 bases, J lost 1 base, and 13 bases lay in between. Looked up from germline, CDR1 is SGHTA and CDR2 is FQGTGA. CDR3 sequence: CASSDAGRRTDTQYF. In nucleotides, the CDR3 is TGTGCCAGCAGCGACGCGGGGCGGCGCACAGATACGCAGTATTTT.

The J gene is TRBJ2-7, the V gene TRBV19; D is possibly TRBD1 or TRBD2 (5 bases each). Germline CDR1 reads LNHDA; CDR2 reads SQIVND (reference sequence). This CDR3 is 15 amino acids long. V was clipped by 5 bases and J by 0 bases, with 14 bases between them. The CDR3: CASSSGPSSSYEQYF. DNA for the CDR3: TGTGCCAGTAGTTCGGGACCGTCGAGCTCCTACGAGCAGTACTTC.

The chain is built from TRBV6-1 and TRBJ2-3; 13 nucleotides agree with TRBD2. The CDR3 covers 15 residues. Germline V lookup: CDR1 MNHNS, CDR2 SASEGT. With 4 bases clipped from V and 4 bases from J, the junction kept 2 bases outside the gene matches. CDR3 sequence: CASSATSGGPDTQYF. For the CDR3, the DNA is TGTGCCAGCAGTGCGACTAGCGGGGGGCCAGATACGCAGTATTTT.

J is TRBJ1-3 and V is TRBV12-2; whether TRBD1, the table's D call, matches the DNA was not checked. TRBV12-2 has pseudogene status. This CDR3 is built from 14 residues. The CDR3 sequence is CASSAGQGRNTIYF. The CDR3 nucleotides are TGTGCCAGCAGCGCCGGACAGGGAAGAAACACCATATATTTT.

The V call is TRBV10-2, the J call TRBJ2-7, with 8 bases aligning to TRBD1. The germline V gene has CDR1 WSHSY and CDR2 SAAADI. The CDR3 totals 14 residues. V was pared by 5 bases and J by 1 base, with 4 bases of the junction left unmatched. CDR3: CASSQRQGSYEQYF. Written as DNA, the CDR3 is TGCGCCAGCAGTCAAAGACAGGGGTCCTACGAGCAGTACTTC.

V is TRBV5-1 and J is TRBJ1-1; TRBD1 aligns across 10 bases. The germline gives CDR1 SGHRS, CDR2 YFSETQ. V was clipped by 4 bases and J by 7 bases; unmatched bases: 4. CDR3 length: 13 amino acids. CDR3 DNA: TGCGCCAGCAGCAGGGGACAGGGGAATGAAGCTTTCTTT. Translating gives CASSRGQGNEAFF.

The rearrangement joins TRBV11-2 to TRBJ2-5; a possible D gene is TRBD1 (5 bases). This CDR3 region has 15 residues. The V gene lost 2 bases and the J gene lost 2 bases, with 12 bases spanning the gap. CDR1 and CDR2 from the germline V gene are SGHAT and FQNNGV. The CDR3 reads CASSLTQGGQETQYF. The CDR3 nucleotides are TGTGCCAGCAGCTTAACGCAGGGTGGGCAAGAGACCCAGTACTTC.

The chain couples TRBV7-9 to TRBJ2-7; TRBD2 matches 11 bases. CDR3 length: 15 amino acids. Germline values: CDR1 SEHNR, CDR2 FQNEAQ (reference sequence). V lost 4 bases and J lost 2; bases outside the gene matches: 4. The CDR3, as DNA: TGTGCCAGCAGCTCCGGGACTAGCGGCCCCTACGAGCAGTACTTC. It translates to CASSSGTSGPYEQYF.

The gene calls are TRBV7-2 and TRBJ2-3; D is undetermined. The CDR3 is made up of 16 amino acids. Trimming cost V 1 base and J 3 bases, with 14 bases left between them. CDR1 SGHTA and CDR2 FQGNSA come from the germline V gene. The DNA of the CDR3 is TGTGCCAGCAGCTTAGATGTAAGTGGGATTACAGATACGCAGTATTTT. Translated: CASSLDVSGITDTQYF.

The CDR3 loop is CASSTAANYGYTF. The CDR3 nucleotides are TGTGCCAGCAGCACCGCAGCTAACTATGGCTACACCTTC. The chain is built from TRBV5-4 and TRBJ1-2; unclear D gene. The ends were cut back, 4 bases at V and 0 bases at J, with 7 bases in the middle. The CDR3 contains 13 residues. The V gene's germline CDR1 is SGHNT and CDR2 YYREEE (reference sequence).

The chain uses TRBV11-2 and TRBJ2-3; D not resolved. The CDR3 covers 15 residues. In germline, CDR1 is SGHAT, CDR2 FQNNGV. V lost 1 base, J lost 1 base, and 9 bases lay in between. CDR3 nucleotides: TGTGCCAGCAGCTTAGTAAGTGCGCGCACAGATACGCAGTATTTT. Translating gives CASSLVSARTDTQYF.

The CDR3 coding sequence is TGTGCCAGCAGCTTGGCACAGGGCCCAAATTCACCCCTCCACTTT. This encodes CASSLAQGPNSPLHF. The chain recombines TRBV5-6 with TRBJ1-6, with D maybe TRBD1 (6 bases). V gave up 0 bases and J gave up 7 bases, with 11 bases separating them. There are 15 residues in the CDR3. Germline V gene lookup returns CDR1 SGHDT and CDR2 YYEEEE.